This section outlines one T cell receptor (beta chain) sequence together with its context. The target antigen is unknown. This sample was taken from a study of cytomegalovirus exposure and HLA in healthy donors. The study's findings and limits: A link between a missense DCLRE1C variant and TCR beta V- and J-gene trimming emerged from a later analysis. It is likely that the observed cluster of highly shared sequence variants was a sequencing artifact. Earlier findings revealed that most TCR beta V segments proved productive either about 87% or about 30% of the time.

Researchers ran the PCR with 60 Vbeta and 13 Jbeta primers. Only in-frame clones appear in the TCRdb table, and some are missing; sequencing was by immunoSEQ multiplex PCR. The listing contains about 50,000 clones. These donors counted as nominally healthy when sampled, but unrecorded immune exposures were likely. This CDR3 contains 14 residues. CDR1 is MGHDK, CDR2 SYGVNS, per germline. V lost 4 bases to trimming and J lost 3 bases; unmatched junction nucleotides: 3. The chain is built from TRBV25-1 and TRBJ2-7; 10 bases fit TRBD2. Sequencing was performed on PBMCs. The clonotype comes from a woman under 30 in good health and CMV-seronegative. The CDR3 bases are TGTGCCAGCAGTGCAGGGACTAGCGTCTACGAGCAGTACTTC. Protein sequence: CASSAGTSVYEQYF.